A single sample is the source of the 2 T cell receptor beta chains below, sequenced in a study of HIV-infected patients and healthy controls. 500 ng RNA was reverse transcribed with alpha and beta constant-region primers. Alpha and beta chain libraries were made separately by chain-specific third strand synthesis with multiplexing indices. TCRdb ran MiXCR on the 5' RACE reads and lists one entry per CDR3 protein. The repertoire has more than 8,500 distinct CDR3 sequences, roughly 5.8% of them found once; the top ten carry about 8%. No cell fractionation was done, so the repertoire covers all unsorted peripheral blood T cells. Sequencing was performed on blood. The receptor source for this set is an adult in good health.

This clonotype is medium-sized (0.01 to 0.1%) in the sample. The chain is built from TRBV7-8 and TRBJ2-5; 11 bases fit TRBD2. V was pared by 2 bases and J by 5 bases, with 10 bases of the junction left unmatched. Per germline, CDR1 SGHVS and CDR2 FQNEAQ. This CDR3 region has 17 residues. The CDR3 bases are TGTGCCAGCAGCTTACTAGCGGGGGGTAGTGCGATTGAGACCCAGTACTTC. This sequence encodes CASSLLAGGSAIETQYF.

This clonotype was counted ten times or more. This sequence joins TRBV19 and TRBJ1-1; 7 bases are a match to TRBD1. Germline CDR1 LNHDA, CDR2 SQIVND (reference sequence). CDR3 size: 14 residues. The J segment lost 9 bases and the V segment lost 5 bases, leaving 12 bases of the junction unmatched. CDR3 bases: TGTGCCAGTAGTGCCGGACAGGCTGCCCGTCAAGCTTTCTTT. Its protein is CASSAGQAARQAFF. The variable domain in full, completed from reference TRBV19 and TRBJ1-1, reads DGGITQSPKYLFRKEGQNVTLSCEQNLNHDAMYWYRQDPGQGLRLIYYSQIVNDFQKGDIAEGYSVSREKKESFPLTVTSAQKNPTAFYLCASSAGQAARQAFFGQGTRLTVV.